Sequencing of this T cell receptor beta chain was carried out in a study of blood T cell repertoires in COVID-19. Study-level background: The United States, Italy and Spain provided the acute and convalescent COVID-19 samples. From T cells, B-cell-depleted T cells, or PBMCs came the material, which was cDNA or gDNA.

CDR3 length equals 19 residues. Germline lookup yields CDR1 MNHEY and CDR2 SVGEGT. V was trimmed by 0 bases and J by 0 bases, leaving 17 bases between them. This clone was seen a handful of times. Seattle participants joined during active infection and were tracked over time. Authors' analysis steps: Nucleated cell number was recorded as an estimate derived from reference gene primer amplification. Libraries were prepared by immunoSEQ multiplex PCR; TCRdb keeps only in-frame clonotypes and omits some of them. V and J calls and clone size follow that table, whereas D and trimming were derived from the DNA. The table includes roughly 380,000 clones, approximately 89% detected once.

This TCR was recovered from a middle-aged woman with COVID-19, enrolled during active disease. The rearrangement joins TRBV6-2 or TRBV6-3 to TRBJ1-4, with a tentative D call TRBD1 (6 bases). What was sequenced was peripheral blood. CDR3 DNA sequence: TGTGCCAGCAGTTACTCGAGAGACAGGAACATTGCAACTAATGAAAAACTGTTTTTT. Translating it yields CASSYSRDRNIATNEKLFF.